This T cell receptor beta chain was profiled in a study of control samples from healthy donors and cancer patients. Generated by immunoSEQ multiplex PCR, the TCRdb table keeps only in-frame clones and is missing some. The sample holds under 100,000 clones, approximately 90% seen once. The count of this clone is one. V was clipped by 6 bases and J by 1 base; unmatched bases: 15. This CDR3 spans 17 amino acids. The germline gives CDR1 MNHEY, CDR2 SMNVEV (reference sequence). The chain combines TRBV27 with TRBJ2-7; 7 bases are a match to TRBD1. The source material was blood. The sequence came from a woman in her seventies in good health. The CDR3 reads CASSLINRQGLSYEQYF. The CDR3 nucleotides read TGTGCCAGCAGCTTGATTAACCGACAGGGTTTATCCTACGAGCAGTACTTC.